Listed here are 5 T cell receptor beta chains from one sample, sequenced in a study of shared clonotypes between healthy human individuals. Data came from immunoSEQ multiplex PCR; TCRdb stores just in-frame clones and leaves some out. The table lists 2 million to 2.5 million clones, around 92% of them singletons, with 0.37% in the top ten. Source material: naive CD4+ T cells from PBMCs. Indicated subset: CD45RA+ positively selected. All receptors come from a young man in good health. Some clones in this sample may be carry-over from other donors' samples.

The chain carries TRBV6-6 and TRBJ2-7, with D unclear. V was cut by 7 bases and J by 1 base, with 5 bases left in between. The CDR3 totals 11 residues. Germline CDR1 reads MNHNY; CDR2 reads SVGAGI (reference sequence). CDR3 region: CASMGSYEQYF. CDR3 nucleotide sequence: TGTGCCAGCATGGGGTCCTACGAGCAGTACTTC.

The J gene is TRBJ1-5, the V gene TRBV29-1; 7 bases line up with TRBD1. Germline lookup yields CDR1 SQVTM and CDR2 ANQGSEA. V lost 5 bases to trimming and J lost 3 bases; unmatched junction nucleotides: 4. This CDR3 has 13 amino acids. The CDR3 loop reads CSVLGQYNQPQHF. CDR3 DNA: TGCAGCGTTCTGGGACAGTACAATCAGCCCCAGCATTTT.

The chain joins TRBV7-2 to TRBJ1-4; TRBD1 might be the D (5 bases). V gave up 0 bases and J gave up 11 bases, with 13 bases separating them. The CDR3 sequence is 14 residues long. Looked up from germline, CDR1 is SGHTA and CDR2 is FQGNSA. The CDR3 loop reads CASSLAQGGSKLFF. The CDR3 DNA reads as TGTGCCAGCAGCTTAGCCCAGGGCGGGAGCAAACTGTTTTTT. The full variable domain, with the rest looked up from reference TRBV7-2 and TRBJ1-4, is GAGVSQSPSNKVTEKGKDVELRCDPISGHTALYWYRQSLGQGLEFLIYFQGNSAPDKSGLPSDRFSAERTGGSVSTLTIQRTQQEDSAVYLCASSLAQGGSKLFFGSGTQLSVL.

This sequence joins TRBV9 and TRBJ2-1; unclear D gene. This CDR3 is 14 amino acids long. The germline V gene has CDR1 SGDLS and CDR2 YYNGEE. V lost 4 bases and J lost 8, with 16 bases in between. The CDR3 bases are TGTGCCAGCAGCTCCACCCCTTATTTTTATGAGCAGTTCTTC. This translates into CASSSTPYFYEQFF.

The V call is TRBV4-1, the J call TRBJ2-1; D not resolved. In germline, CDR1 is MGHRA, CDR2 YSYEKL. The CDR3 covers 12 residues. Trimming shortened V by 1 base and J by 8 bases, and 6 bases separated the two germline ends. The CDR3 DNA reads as TGCGCCAGCAGCCAAGTTAGGGATGAGCAGTTCTTC. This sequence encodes CASSQVRDEQFF.